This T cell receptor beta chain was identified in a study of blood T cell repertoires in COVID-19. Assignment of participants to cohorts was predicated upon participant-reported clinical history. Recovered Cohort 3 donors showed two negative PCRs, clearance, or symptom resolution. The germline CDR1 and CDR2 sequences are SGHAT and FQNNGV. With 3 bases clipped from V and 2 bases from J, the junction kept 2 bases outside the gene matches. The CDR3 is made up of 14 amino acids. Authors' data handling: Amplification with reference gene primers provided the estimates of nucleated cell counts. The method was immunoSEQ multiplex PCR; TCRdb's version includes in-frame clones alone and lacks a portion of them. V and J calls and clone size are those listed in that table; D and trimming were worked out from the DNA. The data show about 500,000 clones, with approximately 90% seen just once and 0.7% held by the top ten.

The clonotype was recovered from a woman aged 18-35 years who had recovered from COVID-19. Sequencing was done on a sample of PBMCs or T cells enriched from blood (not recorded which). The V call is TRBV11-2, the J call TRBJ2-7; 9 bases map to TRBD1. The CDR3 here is CASSLGTGPYEQYF. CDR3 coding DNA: TGTGCCAGCAGCTTGGGGACAGGGCCCTACGAGCAGTACTTC.